A single sample gave rise to the 28 T cell receptor beta chains below, sequenced in a study of blood T cells in healthy people across ages. The second PCR ran roughly 7 to 12 cycles with a sample-barcoded 5' primer and J-beta primers. Via MiXCR, TCRdb re-called the 5' RACE reads, giving one row per CDR3 protein. Altogether 730,000 or so distinct CDR3 sequences are present, 40% to 45% being singletons, with the ten largest covering 25% to 35%. Sequencing was done on a sample of blood. The receptors stem from a man older than 75 in good health.

The rearrangement joins TRBV7-2 to TRBJ1-2; tentative D call: TRBD1 (5 bases). Germline values: CDR1 SGHTA, CDR2 FQGNSA. The ends were cut back, 8 bases at V and 7 bases at J, with 23 bases in the middle. This CDR3 contains 15 residues. The chain's CDR3 is CASAPGGSAWSGYTF. CDR3 DNA: TGTGCCAGCGCCCCGGGGGGGAGCGCTTGGAGTGGCTACACCTTC.

The table lists this clonotype with a few counts. This chain uses TRBV7-3 with TRBJ2-7; D may be TRBD1 (6 bases). This CDR3 has 13 amino acids. The germline CDR1 and CDR2 sequences are SGHTA and FQGTGA. V was cut by 5 bases and J by 2 bases, with 10 bases left in between. The CDR3 reads CASSPTGPYEQYF. The DNA for the CDR3 is TGTGCCAGCAGCCCCACAGGGCCCTACGAGCAGTACTTC.

This sequence joins TRBV20-1 and TRBJ2-7; 7 bases are shared with TRBD2. The CDR3 runs 13 residues. Trimming removed 5 bases from V and 7 bases from J; junction bases left unmatched: 11. Per the germline V gene, CDR1 is DFQATT and CDR2 is SNEGSKA (reference sequence). CDR3 nucleotide sequence: TGCAGTGCTCGGGCGGGAGTTACTGGAGAGCAGTACTTC. Amino acids: CSARAGVTGEQYF.

This clonotype was found many times. The chain couples TRBV3-1 to TRBJ2-5; 8 positions match TRBD1. The CDR3 is 14 amino acids. Trimming took 0 bases from V and 5 from J; bases not matched to a gene: 2. The germline CDR1 and CDR2 sequences are LGHDT and YNNKEL (reference sequence). The CDR3 here is CASSQDTGGETQYF. CDR3 nucleotide sequence: TGTGCCAGCAGCCAAGATACAGGGGGGGAGACCCAGTACTTC.

The rearrangement uses TRBV20-1 and TRBJ2-5; tentatively, D is TRBD1 or TRBD2 (5 bases each). Germline V CDR1 and CDR2: DFQATT, SNEGSKA (reference sequence). The CDR3 is 14 amino acids. The CDR3 protein is CNARTGTPQETQYF. Written as DNA, the CDR3 is TGCAATGCCAGAACGGGGACGCCACAAGAGACCCAGTACTTC.

The V gene is TRBV6-4, the J gene TRBJ2-3, with 7 bases fitting TRBD1. This CDR3 region has 14 residues. Per germline, CDR1 MRHNA and CDR2 SNTAGT. V was pared by 6 bases and J by 4 bases, with 7 bases of the junction left unmatched. CDR3: CASRMTGISDTQYF. The DNA of the CDR3 is TGTGCCAGCAGAATGACAGGGATATCAGATACGCAGTATTTT.

CDR3 DNA sequence: TGCGCCAGCAGCTTGGCCTCGGGGGGCAAAAGCTACGAGCAGTACTTC. This sequence encodes CASSLASGGKSYEQYF. This rearrangement joins TRBV5-1 to TRBJ2-7; D might be TRBD2 (7 bases). V was pared by 0 bases and J by 3 bases, with 16 bases between. From germline, CDR1 is SGHRS and CDR2 YFSETQ. The CDR3 spans 16 residues.

This sequence joins TRBV15 and TRBJ1-1, with D maybe TRBD1 (5 bases). V lost 0 bases, J lost 4 bases, and 15 bases lay in between. The CDR3 extends over 16 amino acids. CDR1 and CDR2 (germline): LNHNV, YYDKDF (reference sequence). CDR3 sequence reads: CATSRERPGRGTEAFF. The CDR3 coding sequence is TGTGCCACCAGCAGAGAAAGGCCAGGTAGGGGCACTGAAGCTTTCTTT.

J is TRBJ2-1 and V is TRBV9, with D maybe TRBD2 (7 bases). This CDR3 is built from 16 residues. Deletions cut 0 bases from V and 9 bases from J, with 19 bases between. CDR1 is SGDLS, CDR2 YYNGEE, per germline. CDR3 sequence reads: CASSVGGGGPHTEQFF. DNA for the CDR3: TGTGCCAGCAGCGTAGGAGGGGGAGGGCCCCATACTGAGCAGTTCTTC.

This clonotype occurred many times. The chain has TRBV7-3 and TRBJ1-2; 8 bases are shared with TRBD1. This CDR3 contains 13 residues. Germline values: CDR1 SGHTA, CDR2 FQGTGA. V lost 5 bases, J lost 6 bases, and 5 bases stayed unmatched. The CDR3 sequence is CASSLGQGDGYTF. CDR3 nucleotides: TGTGCCAGCAGCCTCGGACAGGGAGATGGCTACACCTTC.

This clonotype was recorded a few times. The chain employs TRBV20-1 and TRBJ2-7; maybe TRBD2 (6 bases). Germline CDR1 DFQATT, CDR2 SNEGSKA (reference sequence). Trimming shortened V by 6 bases and J by 2 bases, and 14 bases separated the two germline ends. This CDR3 spans 13 amino acids. The CDR3 loop reads CSAGGTATYEQYF. The CDR3 DNA is TGCAGTGCCGGGGGTACAGCCACCTACGAGCAGTACTTC.

This sequence joins TRBV27 and TRBJ1-1; 7 bases are shared with TRBD1. The V gene end was trimmed by 5 bases and the J gene end by 7 bases; junction bases not matched to a gene: 10. The CDR3 is made up of 14 amino acids. Germline V CDR1 and CDR2: MNHEY, SMNVEV (reference sequence). In DNA form, the CDR3 reads TGTGCCAGCAGTAGAACCCGGGACAGCGGTGAAGCTTTCTTT. Protein product: CASSRTRDSGEAFF.

Concerning this clonotype: Relative to the germline gene, one junction end is altered; a read error may explain this. The chain uses TRBV12-3 or TRBV12-4 and TRBJ1-5; a possible D gene is TRBD1 (5 bases). CDR3 size: 17 residues. The CDR3 protein is CASSFNSGLESNQPQHF. The CDR3 bases are TGCGCCAGCAGTTTTAATTCAGGGTTGGAGAGCAATCAGCCCCAGCATTTT.

V is TRBV6-2 or TRBV6-3 and J is TRBJ1-4; a possible D gene is TRBD1 (6 bases). Trimming took off 7 bases at V and 4 bases at J, with 16 bases between the two ends. This CDR3 region has 15 residues. Germline-derived CDR1 and CDR2 are MNHEY and SVGEGT. CDR3 sequence reads: CASNEDRTGNEKLFF. The CDR3 region has the DNA TGTGCCAGCAACGAAGACAGGACCGGTAATGAAAAACTGTTTTTT.

This clonotype occurred a few times. The rearrangement joins TRBV15 to TRBJ1-2, with 7 bases matching TRBD1. This CDR3 has 14 residues. Germline loops: CDR1 LNHNV, CDR2 YYDKDF (reference sequence). V gave up 5 bases and J gave up 5 bases; unmatched junction bases: 8. The CDR3 bases are TGTGCCACCAGCTACGGGGACAGAGGGTATGGCTACACCTTC. Amino acid sequence: CATSYGDRGYGYTF.

This clonotype was seen a handful of times. The V call is TRBV5-1, the J call TRBJ1-2; D is possibly TRBD1 (6 bases). The V end was cut by 2 bases, the J end by 4 bases, with 15 bases between. CDR1 is SGHRS, CDR2 YFSETQ, per germline. This CDR3 has 15 residues. This CDR3 is CASSLTLDSSYGYTF. The CDR3 region has the DNA TGCGCCAGCAGCTTAACATTGGACAGCTCCTATGGCTACACCTTC.

This clonotype was detected only a few times. CDR3 sequence: CASSLGPNRDSPLHF. The CDR3, as DNA: TGTGCCAGCAGTTTGGGACCCAACAGGGATTCACCCCTCCACTTT. The chain combines TRBV6-5 with TRBJ1-6; possible D gene TRBD1, 6 bases. The CDR3 runs to 15 residues. The V gene's germline CDR1 is MNHEY and CDR2 SVGAGI. V lost 4 bases, J lost 8 bases, and 15 bases lay in between.

The CDR3 loop reads CASGSGDGLDGYTF. CDR3 coding DNA: TGCGCCAGCGGCTCGGGTGACGGCCTAGACGGCTACACCTTC. J is TRBJ1-2 and V is TRBV5-1; D is uncertain. Germline lookup yields CDR1 SGHRS and CDR2 YFSETQ. V was pared by 7 bases and J by 8 bases, with 21 bases between. This CDR3 spans 14 amino acids.

In its sample, this clonotype was seen many times. The chain is built from TRBV29-1 and TRBJ2-7; a weak D match, TRBD1 (6 bases). The CDR3 is 15 amino acids. Trimming cost V 5 bases and J 1 base, with 18 bases left between them. CDR1 and CDR2 (germline): SQVTM, ANQGSEA. CDR3: CSVLYRVDGSYEQYF. As DNA, the CDR3 is TGCAGCGTTCTGTACAGGGTTGATGGATCCTACGAGCAGTACTTC.

Notes on this clonotype: Possible read error: a much larger clone is one base away. The chain is built from TRBV5-1 and TRBJ1-2; D call uncertain. Germline CDR1 SGHRS, CDR2 YFSETQ. The CDR3 loop spans 15 amino acids. The CDR3 region is CTSSLAPSVSYGYTF. The CDR3 nucleotides are TGCACCAGCAGCTTGGCCCCATCTGTAAGCTATGGCTACACCTTC.

Turning to this clonotype: A much bigger clone sits one base away, suggesting this may be a read error. V usage is TRBV29-1 and J usage is TRBJ2-6; TRBD1 matches 10 bases. Germline CDR1 is SQVTM and CDR2 is ANQGSEA. The V gene end was trimmed by 6 bases and the J gene end by 15 bases; junction bases not matched to a gene: 8. The CDR3 consists of 12 residues. The CDR3, as DNA: TGCAGCGTCGACAGGGGGCCCCGCGGCCTGACTTTC. This encodes CSVDRGPRGLTF.

The sample holds a few counts of this clonotype. This chain links TRBV7-2 with TRBJ2-7; the D is unclear. With 2 bases removed from V and 6 bases from J, the gap between germline ends came to 11 bases. The CDR3 has 13 amino acids. The germline V gene encodes CDR1 SGHTA and CDR2 FQGNSA. The CDR3 DNA sequence: TGTGCCAGCAGCTTAACCCGGAGCCCCGAGCAGTACTTC. Its protein product is CASSLTRSPEQYF.

The V call is TRBV4-2, the J call TRBJ1-1; tentative D call: TRBD1 (6 bases). The CDR3 runs 13 residues. V dropped 3 bases and J dropped 6 bases, with 11 bases sitting between them. Germline V gives CDR1 LGHNA, CDR2 YNFKEQ. CDR3 region: CASSQVQGPEAFF. CDR3 nucleotides: TGTGCCAGCAGCCAGGTACAGGGACCTGAAGCTTTCTTT.

The chain recombines TRBV6-2 or TRBV6-3 with TRBJ2-3; TRBD2 matches 9 bases. V dropped 6 bases and J dropped 0; count of bases not matched to a gene: 7. CDR3 length: 16 residues. The germline V gene has CDR1 MNHEY and CDR2 SVGEGT. This CDR3 is CASRPCGGGSTDTQYF. CDR3 DNA sequence: TGTGCCAGCAGGCCCTGCGGGGGGGGAAGCACAGATACGCAGTATTTT.

This clonotype was counted only a few times. The rearrangement joins TRBV14 to TRBJ2-7; weak D call: TRBD2 (6 bases). CDR1 SGHDN and CDR2 FVKESK come from the germline V gene. The CDR3 sequence is 15 residues long. The V and J ends lost 1 base and 0 bases respectively, with 10 bases between them. CDR3 sequence: CASSQGQGGSYEQYF. The CDR3 DNA reads as TGTGCCAGCAGCCAAGGGCAGGGAGGCTCCTACGAGCAGTACTTC.

The gene calls are TRBV29-1 and TRBJ2-1; no clear D. With 5 bases removed from V and 1 base from J, the gap between germline ends came to 9 bases. CDR3 length: 13 amino acids. The germline CDR1 and CDR2 sequences are SQVTM and ANQGSEA. CDR3 sequence (DNA): TGCAGCGTTCGGTCGGAATCCTACAATGAGCAGTTCTTC. This sequence encodes CSVRSESYNEQFF.

This chain joins TRBV20-1 and TRBJ2-7; weak D call: TRBD2 (7 bases). V lost 3 bases, J lost 3 bases, and 18 bases lay in between. Per the germline V gene, CDR1 is DFQATT and CDR2 is SNEGSKA (reference sequence). This CDR3 is 15 amino acids long. The CDR3, as DNA: TGCAGTGCTAGGAGGGCGGGGGCAAATAGCTACGAGCAGTACTTC. This sequence encodes CSARRAGANSYEQYF.

There are a few counts of this clonotype. The chain is built from TRBV10-2 and TRBJ2-2, with 16 bases that match TRBD2. Looked up from germline, CDR1 is WSHSY and CDR2 is SAAADI. The CDR3 consists of 17 residues. After removal of 6 bases from V and 6 bases from J, the junction contained 7 bases not matched to a gene. The CDR3 bases are TGCGCCAGCAGCCCGTATGGGACTAGCGGGAGGGCCGGGGAGCTGTTTTTT. The encoded protein is CASSPYGTSGRAGELFF.